The sequence of this TCR beta chain was determined in a study of vaccination effects on CD4 cells after COVID-19. Study background: The participants, recipients of two vaccine doses, got either BNT162b2 or mRNA-1273. Two recovered convalescent patients were sampled 16 days and one week pre-vaccination. General observations from the study: New vaccine-induced clones were the main type among post-vaccine spike-reactive clones in convalescents.

Per the germline V gene, CDR1 is MNHEY and CDR2 is SVGAGI. This CDR3 region has 15 residues. V was shortened by 4 bases and J by 1 base, with 11 bases between the two germline ends. Produced via immunoSEQ multiplex PCR; TCRdb's table is partial and in-frame only. The table lists under 35,000 clones, 72% of them singletons. Pools of viral peptides were used by the ViraFEST assay to expand antigen-specific CD4+ T cells ahead of sequencing. Following 10 days of culture, CD4+ T cells were isolated. This person's SARS-CoV-2 infection, confirmed by PCR, occurred between March and December 2020. Cells had half their medium changed to IL-2 medium on days 3 and 7. A note on this clone: Its antigen is unknown.

The sequence derives from a human donor who had a prior SARS-CoV-2 infection. J is TRBJ1-3 and V is TRBV6-5, with no clear D. The specimen comprised CD4+ T cells from PBMCs cultured with a peptide pool, sampled before COVID-19 vaccination. The DNA for the CDR3 is TGTGCCAGCAGTTCCTCAGCAGGTTCTGGAAACACCATATATTTT. Amino acids: CASSSSAGSGNTIYF.